This entry lists 14 T cell receptor beta chains sequenced from one sample in a study of graft-versus-host responses after intestinal transplantation. TCRdb keeps only in-frame clones here, not all; method: immunoSEQ multiplex PCR. The repertoire has about 97,000 clones, roughly 92% of them found once; the top ten carry about 0.072%. Their target antigens are unknown. This material consisted of unstimulated CD8+ T cells sorted from spleen or lymph node cells, taken before transplant. These receptors were collected from a human donor who was the organ donor for an intestinal transplant.

The chain employs TRBV7-3 and TRBJ1-1; D not certain. The V end was cut by 2 bases, the J end by 4 bases, with 14 bases between. Germline V gene data show CDR1 as SGHTA and CDR2 as FQGTGA. The CDR3 has 15 residues. For the CDR3, the DNA is TGTGCCAGCAGCTTAGTACCGCGGGGTCCCACTGAAGCTTTCTTT. It encodes CASSLVPRGPTEAFF.

The chain has TRBV7-9 and TRBJ2-5, with 9 bases that match TRBD1. V trimming: 8 bases; J trimming: 0 bases; junction bases outside the gene matches: 10. This CDR3 has 16 residues. Germline V CDR1 and CDR2: SEHNR, FQNEAQ (reference sequence). Written as DNA, the CDR3 is TGTGCCAGCTGGGGGACAGGGATTAATGACCAAGAGACCCAGTACTTC. Its translation is CASWGTGINDQETQYF.

The genes are TRBV30 and TRBJ2-1, with unresolved D. The CDR3 has 12 residues. Trimming shortened V by 2 bases and J by 6 bases, and 8 bases separated the two germline ends. The germline V gene encodes CDR1 GTSNPN and CDR2 SVGIG (reference sequence). CDR3 nucleotides: TGTGCCTGGAGTATGTCTAGCAATGAGCAGTTCTTC. It translates to CAWSMSSNEQFF. The full variable domain, rest sourced from reference TRBV30 and TRBJ2-1, is SQTIHQWPATLVQPVGSPLSLECTVEGTSNPNLYWYRQAAGRGLQLLFYSVGIGQISSEVPQNLSASRPQDRQFILSSKKLLLSDSGFYLCAWSMSSNEQFFGPGTRLTVL.

The rearrangement joins TRBV27 to TRBJ2-1; TRBD2 matches 8 bases. V lost 8 bases, J lost 3 bases, and 9 bases stayed unmatched. The CDR3 totals 15 residues. CDR1 is MNHEY and CDR2 is SMNVEV in the germline V gene (reference sequence). CDR3 nucleotides: TGTGCCAGCGGCGGCGGGACTAGGCACTACAATGAGCAGTTCTTC. It translates to CASGGGTRHYNEQFF.

This chain uses TRBV11-2 with TRBJ1-2, with D hard to call. Germline CDR1 reads SGHAT; CDR2 reads FQNNGV. This CDR3 has 16 amino acids. V was cut by 1 base and J by 0 bases, with 12 bases left in between. CDR3 DNA: TGTGCCAGCAGCTTAGCGCCAGTACAAGCTAACTATGGCTACACCTTC. Translation gives CASSLAPVQANYGYTF.

V usage is TRBV13 and J usage is TRBJ2-5, with D tentatively TRBD1 (6 bases). The J call is in doubt because the DNA end fits TRBJ2-7 better. The V gene's germline CDR1 is PRHDT and CDR2 FYEKMQ (reference sequence). The CDR3 totals 21 residues. The CDR3 here is CASSLVKLPNLEGETSYEQYF. The CDR3 DNA is TGTGCCAGCAGCTTAGTTAAGCTACCGAATTTAGAGGGGGAGACTTCCTACGAGCAGTACTTC.

The chain uses TRBV19 and TRBJ2-1, with D uncertain. The CDR3 is 11 residues long. Deletions cut 3 bases from V and 7 bases from J, with 4 bases between. The V gene's germline CDR1 is LNHDA and CDR2 SQIVND (reference sequence). The CDR3 region is CASSISNEQFF. The CDR3 nucleotides read TGTGCCAGTAGTATTTCAAATGAGCAGTTCTTC.

The CDR3 protein is CASSLDVYLSYEQYF. CDR3 nucleotides: TGTGCCAGCAGCCTAGACGTCTACCTCTCCTACGAGCAGTACTTC. The chain has TRBV7-2 and TRBJ2-7; D remains unclear. The CDR3 is made up of 15 amino acids. CDR1 SGHTA and CDR2 FQGNSA come from the germline V gene. The V and J ends lost 5 bases and 0 bases respectively, with 14 bases between them.

J is TRBJ2-2 and V is TRBV5-1; D gene ambiguous. The CDR3 runs to 14 residues. The germline V and J ends were trimmed by 4 bases and 6 bases, with 13 bases remaining between them. Germline CDR1 SGHRS, CDR2 YFSETQ. The CDR3 bases are TGCGCCAGCAGCATCCCCCTTGGGCCCGGGGAGCTGTTTTTT. Its protein is CASSIPLGPGELFF.

This chain connects TRBV7-6 to TRBJ2-7; 10 bases fit TRBD1. V was pared by 5 bases and J by 2 bases, with 9 bases of the junction left unmatched. The CDR3 has 16 residues. Germline V lookup: CDR1 SGHVS, CDR2 FNYEAQ. The CDR3 loop is CASSAGSGTGAYEQYF. Written as DNA, the CDR3 is TGTGCCAGCAGCGCAGGGAGCGGGACAGGGGCCTACGAGCAGTACTTC.

The chain joins TRBV7-3 to TRBJ2-3; a weak D match, TRBD1 (6 bases). This CDR3 contains 15 residues. The V and J ends lost 0 bases and 6 bases respectively, with 13 bases between them. Germline CDR1 and CDR2: SGHTA and FQGTGA. The CDR3 loop is CASSLTGGRGDTQYF. The CDR3 DNA sequence: TGTGCCAGCAGCTTAACGGGCGGCAGGGGTGATACGCAGTATTTT. The full variable domain, rest sourced from reference TRBV7-3 and TRBJ2-3, is GAGVSQTPSNKVTEKGKYVELRCDPISGHTALYWYRQSLGQGPEFLIYFQGTGAADDSGLPNDRFFAVRPEGSVSTLKIQRTERGDSAVYLCASSLTGGRGDTQYFGPGTRLTVL.

This clone came up once. V gene TRBV28 combines with J gene TRBJ2-3; TRBD2 aligns across 8 bases. Germline CDR1 MDHEN, CDR2 SYDVKM. CDR3 length equals 16 residues. Unmatched junction bases numbered 14, after V lost 6 bases and J lost 6 bases. CDR3 bases: TGTGCCAGCAGGATGTCTTTGGCGGGAGGATGGGATACGCAGTATTTT. Amino acids: CASRMSLAGGWDTQYF.

The chain has TRBV15 and TRBJ1-2; tentatively, D is TRBD1 (6 bases). Trimming pared 2 bases from V and 4 bases from J, leaving 20 bases between. The CDR3 has 17 residues. The germline V gene encodes CDR1 LNHNV and CDR2 YYDKDF (reference sequence). The CDR3, as DNA: TGTGCCACCAGCAGATATGAATCTTACAGGGTGGGCTATGGCTACACCTTC. It specifies CATSRYESYRVGYGYTF.

There are a few counts of this clone. The genes are TRBV30 and TRBJ1-1; 8 nucleotides align to TRBD1. There are 13 residues in the CDR3. V gave up 0 bases and J gave up 7 bases; unmatched junction bases: 4. Germline values: CDR1 GTSNPN, CDR2 SVGIG (reference sequence). In DNA, the CDR3 is TGTGCCTGGAGTGTTTCAGGGGGCGGTGAAGCTTTCTTT. Its protein is CAWSVSGGGEAFF.